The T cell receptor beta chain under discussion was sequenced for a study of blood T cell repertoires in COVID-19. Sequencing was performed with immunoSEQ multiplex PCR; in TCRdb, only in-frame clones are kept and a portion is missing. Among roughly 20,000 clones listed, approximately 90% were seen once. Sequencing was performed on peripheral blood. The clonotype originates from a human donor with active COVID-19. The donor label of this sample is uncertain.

The CDR3: CASARDRGINEQFF. The CDR3 region has the DNA TGTGCCAGCGCCCGTGACAGGGGAATTAATGAGCAGTTCTTC. This chain links TRBV18 with TRBJ2-1; 8 bases map to TRBD1. Germline CDR1 reads KGHSH; CDR2 reads LQKENI. The CDR3 is 14 residues long. Trimming cost V 8 bases and J 7 bases; bases outside gene matches: 10.